Ten or more counts support the clone carrying this TCR beta chain. Antigen: not known. A 5'RACE reaction primed in the constant segment made cDNA libraries of TCR alpha and TCR beta, and these carried sample barcodes and UMIs. TCRdb called the 5' RACE reads again in MiXCR, with one record for every CDR3 protein. The profile covers 180,000 or so distinct CDR3 sequences, with roughly 12% appearing a single time and 3% to 4% taken by the ten largest. V shed 2 bases, J shed 6 bases, and the junction held 15 bases outside the gene matches. The CDR3 extends over 17 amino acids. The germline gives CDR1 SGHTA, CDR2 FQGNSA. The source of the sample is a study of T-cell memory formation after mild COVID-19. Study-wide findings and caveats: The CD4+ clones that contracted clustered mainly within CM and EM, and the CD8+ clones concentrated in EMRA. Whereas later expanders leaned CD4+, clones contracting day 15 to 85 showed a balanced CD4/CD8 makeup.

The J gene is TRBJ2-7, the V gene TRBV7-2, with 8 bases that match TRBD2. Sequencing input: PBMCs or a T cell subset sorted from them (not recorded which). The TCR sequence derives from a man younger than 35 who had mild COVID-19 (a few samples of this study predate the infection). Cell type and time point are not known. The CDR3 loop is CASSLSGGTRPLAEQYF. CDR3 bases: TGTGCCAGCAGCTTAAGCGGGGGTACTCGACCCCTGGCCGAGCAGTACTTC.